This TCR beta chain was retrieved from a study of blood T cell repertoires in COVID-19. At the level of the study: COVID-19 samples collected from the United States, Italy and Spain covered acute and convalescent phases. T cells, B-cell-depleted T cells, or PBMCs supplied cDNA or gDNA.

The method was immunoSEQ multiplex PCR; TCRdb's version includes in-frame clones alone and lacks a portion of them. This table has around 170,000 clones, 75% to 80% appearing once. The TCR was taken from a woman older than 75 with acute or convalescent COVID-19. Sequencing input: peripheral blood.

The CDR3 bases are TGTGCCAGCAGCCCACAGGGGGCCATCGGCGCCGGGGAGCTGTTTTTT. It specifies CASSPQGAIGAGELFF. This chain joins TRBV5-4 and TRBJ2-2, with 9 bases lining up with TRBD1. J was trimmed by 6 bases and V by 4 bases; bases with no gene match: 10. The CDR3 runs 16 residues. Germline CDR1 and CDR2: SGHNT and YYREEE (reference sequence).